This T cell receptor beta chain stems from a study of cytomegalovirus exposure and HLA in healthy donors. After removal of 4 bases from V and 2 bases from J, the junction contained 3 bases not matched to a gene. The CDR3 consists of 14 residues. Germline-derived CDR1 and CDR2 are KGHSH and LQKENI. Amplification used 60 Vbeta primers and 13 Jbeta primers. The protocol was immunoSEQ multiplex PCR, while the TCRdb copy is restricted to in-frame clones and leaves out a portion. The sample has nearly 200,000 clones; 82% are singletons. This clonotype originated in a boy younger than 10 in good health and CMV-seronegative. This chain connects TRBV18 to TRBJ1-2, with 8 bases lining up with TRBD1. The specimen sequenced was PBMCs. The DNA of the CDR3 is TGTGCCAGCTCACTGGACAGGGAGAACTATGGCTACACCTTC. Translation: CASSLDRENYGYTF.